This TCR beta chain was retrieved from a study of multiple sclerosis patients with progressive multifocal leukoencephalopathy. The study, taken as a whole, reports: At PML onset, no shared TRBV or TRBJ gene usage was seen. PML-onset expanded TRB clones were detectable before and during natalizumab therapy.

On this clone: Its antigen remains unknown.

This was a survey-level run. The repertoire was sequenced with immunoSEQ multiplex PCR; TCRdb's copy has only in-frame clones and lacks some. The sample holds about 31,000 clones, approximately 88% seen once. The length of the CDR3 is 12 residues. Germline values: CDR1 SGHTA, CDR2 FQGNSA. The V end was cut by 5 bases, the J end by 7 bases, with 11 bases between. As to time point: time of PML onset. The T3 samples were drawn when PML began. The specimen was PBMCs, collected from a patient treated with natalizumab. V usage is TRBV7-2 and J usage is TRBJ1-2, with D hard to call. This TCR was recovered from a woman in her forties with progressive multifocal leukoencephalopathy. The chain's CDR3 is CASSARWGGYTF. CDR3 nucleotide sequence: TGTGCCAGCAGCGCCCGTTGGGGTGGCTACACCTTC.